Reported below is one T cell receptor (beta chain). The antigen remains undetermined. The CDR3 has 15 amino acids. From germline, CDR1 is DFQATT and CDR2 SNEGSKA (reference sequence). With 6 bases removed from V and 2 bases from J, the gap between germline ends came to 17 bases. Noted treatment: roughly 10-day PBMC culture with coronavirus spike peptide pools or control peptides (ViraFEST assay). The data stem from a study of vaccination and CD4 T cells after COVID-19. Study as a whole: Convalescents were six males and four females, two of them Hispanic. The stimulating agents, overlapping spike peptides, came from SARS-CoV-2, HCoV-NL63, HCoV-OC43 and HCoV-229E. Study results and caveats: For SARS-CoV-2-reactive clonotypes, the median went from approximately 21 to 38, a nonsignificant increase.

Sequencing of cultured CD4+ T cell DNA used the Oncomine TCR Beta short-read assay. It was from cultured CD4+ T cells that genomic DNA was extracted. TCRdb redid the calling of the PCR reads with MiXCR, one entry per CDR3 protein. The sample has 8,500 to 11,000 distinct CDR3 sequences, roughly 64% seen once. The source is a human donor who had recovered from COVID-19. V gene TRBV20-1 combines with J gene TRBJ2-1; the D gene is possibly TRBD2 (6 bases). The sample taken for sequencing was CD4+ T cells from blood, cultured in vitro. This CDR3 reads CSAPDGGKPYNEQFF. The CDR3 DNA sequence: TGCAGTGCCCCCGACGGGGGAAAACCCTACAATGAGCAGTTCTTC.